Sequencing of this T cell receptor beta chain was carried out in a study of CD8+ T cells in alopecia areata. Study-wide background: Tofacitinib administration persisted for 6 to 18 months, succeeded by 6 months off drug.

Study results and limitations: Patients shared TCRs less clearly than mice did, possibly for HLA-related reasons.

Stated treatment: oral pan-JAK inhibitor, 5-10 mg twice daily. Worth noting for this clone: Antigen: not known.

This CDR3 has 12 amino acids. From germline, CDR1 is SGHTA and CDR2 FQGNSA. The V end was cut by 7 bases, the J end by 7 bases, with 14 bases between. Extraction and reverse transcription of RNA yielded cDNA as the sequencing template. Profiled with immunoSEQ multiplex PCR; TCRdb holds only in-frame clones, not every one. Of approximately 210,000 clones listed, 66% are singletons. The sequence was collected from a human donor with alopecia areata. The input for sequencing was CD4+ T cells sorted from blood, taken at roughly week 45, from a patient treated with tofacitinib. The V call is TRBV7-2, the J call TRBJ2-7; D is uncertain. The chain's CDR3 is CASTHAPWEQYF. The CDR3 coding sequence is TGTGCCAGCACCCACGCGCCGTGGGAGCAGTACTTC. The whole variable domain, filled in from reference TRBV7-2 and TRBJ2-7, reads GAGVSQSPSNKVTEKGKDVELRCDPISGHTALYWYRQSLGQGLEFLIYFQGNSAPDKSGLPSDRFSAERTGGSVSTLTIQRTQQEDSAVYLCASTHAPWEQYFGPGTRLTVT.